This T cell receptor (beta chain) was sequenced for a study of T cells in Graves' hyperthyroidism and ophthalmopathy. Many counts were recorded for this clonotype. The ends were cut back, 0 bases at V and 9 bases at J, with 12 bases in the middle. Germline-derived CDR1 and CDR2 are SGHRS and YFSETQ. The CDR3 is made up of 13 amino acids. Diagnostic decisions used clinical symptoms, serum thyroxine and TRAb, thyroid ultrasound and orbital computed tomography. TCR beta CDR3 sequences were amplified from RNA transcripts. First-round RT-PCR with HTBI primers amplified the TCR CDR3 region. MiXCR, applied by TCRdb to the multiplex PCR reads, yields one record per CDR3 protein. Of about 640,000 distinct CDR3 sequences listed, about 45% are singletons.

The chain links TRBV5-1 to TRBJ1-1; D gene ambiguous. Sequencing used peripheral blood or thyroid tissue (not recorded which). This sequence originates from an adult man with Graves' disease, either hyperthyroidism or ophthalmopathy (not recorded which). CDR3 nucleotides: TGCGCCAGCAGCTTGGCGGAGGGAACAAAAGCTTTCTTT. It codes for CASSLAEGTKAFF.